The clone carrying this T cell receptor (beta chain) was recorded at least ten times. As yet, its antigen is unknown. Graves' hyperthyroidism was deemed stable absent ophthalmopathy progression within 18 months. Clinical symptoms, serum thyroxine and TRAb, thyroid ultrasound and orbital computed tomography were used for the diagnoses. Germline V gene sequence: CDR1 LNHDA, CDR2 SQIVND (reference sequence). J was trimmed by 1 base and V by 3 bases; bases with no gene match: 6. The CDR3 is made up of 16 amino acids. This entry is derived from a study of T cells in Graves' hyperthyroidism and ophthalmopathy. Study findings and constraints: Ophthalmopathy prediction by the model preceded onset by a median about 6.5 months.

TCR beta CDR3 sequences were amplified from RNA transcripts. The primer set for the first-round RT-PCR of the TCR CDR3 was HTBI. TCRdb recomputed calls from the multiplex PCR reads with MiXCR, one row per CDR3 protein. The data contain some 400,000 distinct CDR3 sequences, more than 11% of them singletons. This TCR was recovered from a woman aged 55-69 years with Graves' hyperthyroidism. The gene calls are TRBV19 and TRBJ1-5, with 7 bases lining up with TRBD1. Sequenced input: blood. CDR3 sequence: CASSMRQGRSNQPQHF. The CDR3 DNA reads TGTGCCAGTAGTATGCGACAGGGAAGAAGCAATCAGCCCCAGCATTTT.